This T cell receptor beta chain was captured in a study of glioma-infiltrating T cells after dendritic cell vaccination. TCRdb's copy holds only in-frame clones and misses some; the assay was immunoSEQ multiplex PCR. The profile shows 90,000 to 100,000 clones, about 79% of them singletons. The length of the CDR3 is 15 residues. The germline V gene has CDR1 SEHNR and CDR2 FQNEAQ (reference sequence). The germline V and J ends were trimmed by 1 base and 7 bases, with 14 bases remaining between them. J is TRBJ1-5 and V is TRBV7-9, with a tentative D call TRBD1 (6 bases). Material: blood, obtained before dendritic cell vaccination. The origin of this receptor is a human donor with glioblastoma. The CDR3 sequence is CASSLGHRVSQPQHF. CDR3 in DNA: TGTGCCAGCAGCTTAGGGCACAGGGTGAGCCAGCCCCAGCATTTT.